This TCR beta chain was captured by sequencing in a study of blood T cell repertoires in COVID-19 (TCRdb year 2020). In the study overall: Samples from collaborators originated in the United States, Italy and Spain and spanned both the acute and convalescent phases of COVID-19. The prospective study material was composed of cDNA or gDNA derived from T cells, B-cell-depleted T cells, or PBMCs. Deeply sampled blood TCRbeta repertoires from subjects exposed to, actively infected with, or recovered from COVID-19 were included in the dataset. The repertoires were released in a freely available public database meant as a resource for research on the immune response to SARS-CoV-2. The samples were drawn from the first 160 participants of the ongoing ImmuneRACE study and from 950 to 1,500 subjects provided by 6 global collaborators. Sample metadata almost always included a de-identified subject ID, COVID-19 status, age in years and sex. Where available, HLA class I and class II types were taken from metadata supplied by the sample provider and were not determined by assay-based typing. Results the study describes overall, beyond this receptor: How much clinical and demographic metadata was included differed by source and by participant, and the metadata was provided uncurated.

Points on this clone: Its antigen is currently not known. Base quality data are lacking; no much larger clone is found one base away.

V lost 4 bases and J lost 7 bases, and the count of bases not matched to a germline gene is 5. CDR1 and CDR2 (LNHDA, SQIVND) derive from the germline V gene (reference sequence). The CDR3 spans 16 residues, from the cysteine through the phenylalanine. Only the CDR3 region is kept as DNA, spanning 48 bases read in frame from base 1. Participants in the prospective study were aged roughly 18 to 100 years, lived in 24 United States geographic areas, and enrolled through a virtual design. In the prospective study, cohorts were assigned on the basis of participant-reported clinical history obtained from a screening survey and a study questionnaire. ImmuneRACE Cohort 3 recovered participants were defined by two consecutive negative NP/OP PCR tests, healthcare professional clearance, or symptom resolution. In the prospective study, mobile phlebotomists collected whole blood, serum and a nasopharyngeal or oropharyngeal swab from each participant. Prospective study participants could optionally give additional blood draws and questionnaires over an approximately two-month period. Prospective study blood samples were shipped either frozen or at room temperature before DNA extraction.

TCRbeta CDR3 regions were amplified from genomic DNA by means of the immunoSEQ Assay, a bias-controlled multiplex PCR. The original methods were these. Nucleated cell counts per sample were estimated from amplification of reference gene primers within the assay. To quantify the absolute abundance of each unique TCRbeta CDR3 rearrangement, sequence reads were collapsed and filtered. For each sample, productive Simpson clonality was calculated as the square root of Simpson's diversity index over productive rearrangements. As stored in TCRdb, this immuneACCESS dataset retains in-frame rearrangements with V and J assigned. A fraction of the clones does not appear; measured against another copy, unresolved V genes explain less than half of the discrepancy, and the remainder lacks a known reason. The DNA was the basis for D and trimming; V, J and clone size are from that table. Across this sample there are roughly 200,000 clones, with 85% seen only once. The ten most abundant clones make up around a sixth of the sample.

This chain is built from TRBV19 and TRBJ2-1; 15 of the junction bases match TRBD2. The source is a man in his forties or fifties who had recovered from COVID-19. Input material: PBMCs or T cells enriched from blood (not recorded which). The DNA is TGTGCCAGTAGTACCCAAGGACTAGCGGGAGGGAATGAGCAGTTCTTC. Its coded protein is CASSTQGLAGGNEQFF.